The rows below give T cell receptor beta chains drawn from one sample of a study of blood T cell repertoires in COVID-19. Data came from immunoSEQ multiplex PCR; TCRdb stores just in-frame clones and leaves some out. The sample holds roughly 150,000 clones, roughly 91% seen once. Sequencing was performed on peripheral blood. The receptors originated from a man in his fifties or sixties who had recovered from COVID-19. Both conserved end residues are part of each CDR3. A D gene is named only where the DNA matches it firmly. Expanded clones are given a class, and other clones once, few, many or no size at all.

TRBD1	TRBV5-1	-	TRBJ2-7	CASRGTVSQVPQYF	TGCGCCAGCAGGGGGACAGTATCTCAGGTTCCGCAGTACTTC
-	TRBV21-1	-	TRBJ2-2	CASSLPGHIFTGELFF	TGTGCCAGCAGCCTACCGGGACACATCTTCACCGGGGAGCTGTTTTTT
TRBD1	TRBV19	-	TRBJ1-5	CASSTGQVFQPQHF	TGTGCCAGTAGTACGGGACAGGTCTTTCAGCCCCAGCATTTT
-	TRBV28	-	TRBJ2-5	CASISGETQYF	TGTGCCAGCATCTCGGGGGAGACCCAGTACTTC
-	TRBV9	-	TRBJ2-3	CASSVSGGNADTQYF	TGTGCCAGCAGCGTTTCCGGCGGCAACGCAGATACGCAGTATTTT
TRBD1	TRBV27	-	TRBJ2-3	CASSTPGQGSSTQYF	TGTGCCAGCAGTACCCCGGGACAGGGGTCGAGTACGCAGTATTTT
TRBD2	TRBV9	-	TRBJ2-1	CASSLTGGTYNEQFF	TGTGCCAGCAGCTTGACGGGAGGGACCTACAATGAGCAGTTCTTC
-	TRBV6-1	-	TRBJ1-2	CASSETTRGYTF	TGTGCCAGCAGTGAAACCACTCGGGGCTACACCTTC
TRBD2	TRBV4-1	-	TRBJ2-3	CASSLGLAGTDTQYF	TGCGCCAGCAGCCTTGGACTAGCGGGCACAGATACGCAGTATTTT
-	TRBV15	once	TRBJ1-5	CATSRSTGNQPQHF	TGTGCCACCAGCAGAAGTACAGGGAATCAGCCCCAGCATTTT
TRBD1	TRBV9	-	TRBJ2-1	CASSPEGAGGNEQFF	TGTGCCAGCAGCCCCGAAGGGGCAGGGGGCAATGAGCAGTTCTTC
TRBD1	TRBV3-1/TRBV3-2	-	TRBJ1-6	CASSRGQRDNSPLHF	TGTGCCAGCAGCCGGGGACAGCGTGATAATTCACCCCTCCACTTT
-	TRBV7-2	-	TRBJ2-2	CASSLGLGPNTGELFF	TGTGCCAGCAGCTTAGGGCTGGGGCCGAACACCGGGGAGCTGTTTTTT
-	TRBV7-2	-	TRBJ1-6	CASSLARQATSNSPLHF	TGTGCCAGCAGCCTTGCTCGACAGGCCACCTCGAATTCACCCCTCCACTTT
TRBD1	TRBV18	-	TRBJ1-1	CASSPPTGRTEAFF	TGTGCCAGCTCACCACCGACAGGGAGGACTGAAGCTTTCTTT
-	TRBV6-5	-	TRBJ2-7	CASRLANTASYEQYF	TGTGCCAGCAGGCTAGCGAATACCGCCTCCTACGAGCAGTACTTC
TRBD2	TRBV4-3	-	TRBJ2-2	CASSQAGRGATGELFF	TGCGCCAGCAGCCAAGCTGGGAGGGGTGCCACCGGGGAGCTGTTTTTT
TRBD1	TRBV28	-	TRBJ1-4	CASSPGTGPSNEKLFF	TGTGCCAGCAGTCCCGGGACAGGCCCCTCTAATGAAAAACTGTTTTTT
-	TRBV3-1/TRBV3-2	once	TRBJ2-6	CASSQVPFGGSGANVLTF	TGTGCCAGCAGCCAAGTCCCGTTTGGAGGCTCTGGGGCCAACGTCCTGACTTTC
-	TRBV10-3	few	TRBJ1-6	CAISAGESNSPLHF	TGTGCCATCAGTGCCGGGGAGAGTAATTCACCCCTCCACTTT
TRBD2	TRBV5-6	-	TRBJ2-2	CASSLGLAGGFTGELFF	TGTGCCAGCAGCTTAGGGCTAGCGGGAGGGTTCACCGGGGAGCTGTTTTTT
-	TRBV28	few	TRBJ2-2	CASSSTGELFF	TGTGCCAGCAGCTCCACCGGGGAGCTGTTTTTT
-	TRBV27	-	TRBJ2-1	CASSLVSYPSSYNEQFF	TGTGCCAGCAGTTTAGTCTCCTACCCAAGCTCCTACAATGAGCAGTTCTTC
-	TRBV5-1	-	TRBJ1-5	CASSATGGSNQPQHF	TGCGCCAGCAGCGCCACGGGGGGAAGCAATCAGCCCCAGCATTTT
TRBD2	TRBV29-1	-	TRBJ2-1	CSVRLAGRSYNEQFF	TGCAGCGTCAGACTAGCGGGGCGCTCCTACAATGAGCAGTTCTTC
TRBD1	TRBV28	-	TRBJ2-7	CASSLWIGQGVNEQYF	TGTGCCAGCAGTTTATGGATAGGACAGGGGGTCAACGAGCAGTACTTC
TRBD2	TRBV5-1	once	TRBJ2-3	CASSFSGSTDTQYF	TGCGCCAGCAGCTTTAGCGGGTCCACAGATACGCAGTATTTT
-	TRBV7-2	-	TRBJ2-2	CASTFRGTGELFF	TGTGCCAGCACCTTCCGGGGGACCGGGGAGCTGTTTTTT
-	TRBV5-1	-	TRBJ2-5	CASSLDGGETQYF	TGCGCCAGCAGCTTGGACGGGGGAGAGACCCAGTACTTC
TRBD1	TRBV19	-	TRBJ2-7	CASRDRGLYEQYF	TGTGCCAGTAGGGACAGGGGGCTCTACGAGCAGTACTTC
-	TRBV6-6	-	TRBJ1-4	CASSQAGRGEKLFF	TGTGCCAGCAGCCAAGCCGGTCGCGGGGAAAAACTGTTTTTT
TRBD1	TRBV2	few	TRBJ2-7	CASFTPGTGSYEQYF	TGTGCCAGCTTTACCCCCGGGACAGGATCCTACGAGCAGTACTTC
-	TRBV5-1	-	TRBJ1-1	CASSFGTLNTEAFF	TGCGCCAGCAGCTTCGGGACACTTAACACTGAAGCTTTCTTT
-	TRBV6-5	-	TRBJ1-1	CASKRDMNTEAFF	TGTGCCAGCAAGAGGGATATGAACACTGAAGCTTTCTTT
TRBD1	TRBV7-2	-	TRBJ2-7	CASSTDRGRREQYF	TGTGCCAGCAGCACAGACAGGGGGCGGCGGGAGCAGTACTTC
-	TRBV19	-	TRBJ2-3	CASSIGGSGPTDTQYF	TGTGCCAGTAGTATAGGTGGTAGCGGCCCCACAGATACGCAGTATTTT
TRBD2	TRBV9	-	TRBJ2-5	CASSAEGLAKETQYF	TGTGCCAGCAGCGCCGAGGGACTAGCGAAGGAGACCCAGTACTTC
TRBD2	TRBV20-1	-	TRBJ2-7	CSASSSGSLSEQYF	TGCAGTGCTAGTTCTAGCGGGAGTCTGAGTGAGCAGTACTTC
-	TRBV6-5	-	TRBJ1-6	CASSLTREVNSPLHF	TGTGCCAGCAGTCTAACGAGGGAAGTAAATTCACCCCTCCACTTT
TRBD1	TRBV2	-	TRBJ1-5	CASSATTGGSQPQHF	TGTGCCAGCAGTGCCACGACAGGGGGTAGTCAGCCCCAGCATTTT
TRBD2	TRBV3-1/TRBV3-2	-	TRBJ2-2	CASSQARGRARAGELFF	TGTGCCAGCAGCCAAGCTCGCGGGAGGGCCAGGGCCGGGGAGCTGTTTTTT
-	TRBV7-9	-	TRBJ2-1	CASSPGSKRYNEQFF	TGTGCCAGCAGCCCCGGTAGTAAAAGATACAATGAGCAGTTCTTC
TRBD2	TRBV9	-	TRBJ2-2	CASSASSGRIGELFF	TGTGCCAGCAGCGCTTCTAGCGGGAGAATCGGGGAGCTGTTTTTT
-	TRBV5-6	-	TRBJ2-2	CASSLSPTRYTGELFF	TGTGCCAGCAGCTTGTCCCCGACTAGATACACCGGGGAGCTGTTTTTT
TRBD1	TRBV5-5	-	TRBJ2-2	CASSFAGGTGELFF	TGTGCCAGCAGCTTTGCAGGGGGCACCGGGGAGCTGTTTTTT
-	TRBV28	-	TRBJ2-2	CASSPYAEFSDRHTGELFF	TGTGCCAGCAGTCCGTATGCCGAATTCAGCGACCGGCACACCGGGGAGCTGTTTTTT
-	TRBV19	-	TRBJ2-3	CASSTGVGGATDTQYF	TGTGCCAGTAGTACAGGGGTTGGGGGTGCCACAGATACGCAGTATTTT
-	TRBV24-1	-	TRBJ2-7	CATSDLYEQYF	TGTGCCACCAGTGATCTCTACGAGCAGTACTTC
TRBD2	TRBV7-3	-	TRBJ2-1	CASSLAGGLNEQFF	TGTGCCAGCAGCTTAGCGGGAGGATTGAATGAGCAGTTCTTC
-	TRBV5-4	-	TRBJ2-3	CASSLQTGEADTQYF	TGTGCCAGCAGCTTGCAAACGGGAGAGGCAGATACGCAGTATTTT
TRBD2	TRBV14	-	TRBJ2-7	CASSQSGAPQQYF	TGTGCCAGCAGCCAGAGCGGGGCCCCTCAGCAGTACTTC
-	TRBV28	-	TRBJ1-5	CAAEAEYSNQPQHF	TGTGCCGCTGAGGCGGAGTATAGCAATCAGCCCCAGCATTTT
TRBD1	TRBV30	-	TRBJ1-2	CAWSGDRYGYTF	TGTGCCTGGAGTGGGGACAGGTATGGCTACACCTTC
-	TRBV5-6	-	TRBJ2-7	CASSLGRVSYF	TGTGCCAGCAGCTTGGGGCGGGTGTCGTACTTC
-	TRBV30	once	TRBJ1-5	CAWSIQGGNQPQHF	TGTGCCTGGAGTATCCAGGGTGGCAATCAGCCCCAGCATTTT
-	TRBV5-1	-	TRBJ1-1	CASSPGQWSEAFF	TGCGCCAGCAGCCCGGGACAATGGTCTGAAGCTTTCTTT
TRBD1	TRBV7-8	-	TRBJ2-7	CASSPSGTGVHEQYF	TGTGCCAGCAGCCCTTCCGGGACAGGGGTCCACGAGCAGTACTTC
TRBD1	TRBV28	few	TRBJ1-1	CASSLDRVGTEAFF	TGTGCCAGCAGTCTGGACAGGGTGGGAACTGAAGCTTTCTTT
TRBD1	TRBV4-1	-	TRBJ2-7	CAGTGQGRTSYEQYF	TGCGCCGGGACGGGACAGGGGAGGACCTCCTACGAGCAGTACTTC